A selection of T cell receptor beta chains follows, all from one sample in a study of T-cell memory formation after mild COVID-19. MiXCR, applied by TCRdb to the 5' RACE reads, yields one record per CDR3 protein. The sample has 250,000 to 300,000 distinct CDR3 sequences, about a sixth seen once. Sequenced input: PBMCs or a T cell subset sorted from them (not recorded which). The source of these receptors is a man between 18 and 35 years old who had mild COVID-19 (a few samples of this study predate the infection). Cell type and time point are not known. CDR3s include the opening cysteine and the closing phenylalanine or tryptophan. The D gene is left open where the match is weak. Some rows mark clone size as missing; the rest say once, few, many or name a class of expanded clone.

clone size	J gene	CDR3 length	V gene	D gene	CDR3 protein	CDR3 DNA
many	TRBJ1-5	17	TRBV4-2	NA	CASSPRDGGEGNQPQHF	TGTGCCAGCAGCCCCCGGGACGGAGGTGAGGGCAATCAGCCCCAGCATTTT
many	TRBJ1-1	14	TRBV12-3/TRBV12-4	NA	CASSLGTPRTEAFF	TGTGCCAGCAGTTTAGGGACCCCGAGGACTGAAGCTTTCTTT
NA	TRBJ2-2	14	TRBV7-2	NA	CASSWDTNTGELFF	TGTGCCAGCAGCTGGGACACGAACACCGGGGAGCTGTTTTTT
NA	TRBJ2-1	16	TRBV7-2	NA	CASSPSDSRLYNEQFF	TGTGCCAGCAGCCCGTCGGACAGTAGACTTTACAATGAGCAGTTCTTC
NA	TRBJ1-2	15	TRBV4-2	NA	CASSQDADRDYGYTF	TGTGCCAGCAGCCAAGATGCGGATAGGGACTATGGCTACACCTTC
NA	TRBJ2-3	16	TRBV7-2	NA	CASSLVGGDGTDTQYF	TGTGCCAGCAGCTTAGTAGGCGGGGACGGCACAGATACGCAGTATTTT
NA	TRBJ2-7	16	TRBV21-1	NA	CASSTHTGTLAYEQYF	TGTGCCAGCAGCACTCATACCGGGACTTTAGCCTACGAGCAGTACTTC
few	TRBJ2-3	16	TRBV20-1	TRBD1	CSALGWGQGFTDTQYF	TGCAGTGCTCTGGGGTGGGGACAGGGATTCACAGATACGCAGTATTTT
many	TRBJ1-4	14	TRBV6-5	NA	CASSYRTTIEKLFF	TGTGCCAGCAGTTACCGGACAACCATTGAAAAACTGTTTTTT
many	TRBJ2-1	11	TRBV7-2	NA	CASSFGGEQFF	TGTGCCAGCAGCTTCGGGGGTGAGCAGTTCTTC
few	TRBJ1-2	12	TRBV4-3	NA	CASSHQGNGYTF	TGCGCCAGCAGCCACCAGGGAAACGGCTACACCTTC
few	TRBJ2-1	15	TRBV6-2/TRBV6-3	NA	CASSYAQGIANEQFF	TGTGCCAGCAGTTATGCACAGGGAATCGCCAATGAGCAGTTCTTC
few	TRBJ2-3	12	TRBV12-3/TRBV12-4	NA	CASSFGTPLQYF	TGTGCCAGCAGTTTTGGAACCCCACTGCAGTATTTT
NA	TRBJ1-2	11	TRBV6-2/TRBV6-3	NA	CASSGLLGYTF	TGTGCCAGCAGCGGCCTCTTGGGCTACACCTTC
few	TRBJ2-3	15	TRBV6-1	TRBD2	CASSGASGGTDTQYF	TGTGCCAGCAGTGGGGCTAGCGGGGGTACAGATACGCAGTATTTT
few	TRBJ2-2	17	TRBV7-2	TRBD1	CASSFEGQGAYTGELFF	TGTGCCAGCAGCTTTGAGGGACAGGGGGCCTACACCGGGGAGCTGTTTTTT
few	TRBJ1-5	14	TRBV4-1	NA	CASSQVLGGLPQHF	TGCGCCAGCAGCCAAGTGTTGGGGGGATTGCCCCAGCATTTT
few	TRBJ2-5	13	TRBV7-2	TRBD2	CASSSLAGEPQYF	TGTGCCAGCAGCTCACTAGCGGGGGAGCCCCAGTACTTC
NA	TRBJ1-1	14	TRBV4-1	NA	CASSQGSFNTEAFF	TGCGCCAGCAGCCAAGGCAGCTTTAACACTGAAGCTTTCTTT
many	TRBJ2-3	15	TRBV18	NA	CASSPRTASTDTQYF	TGTGCCAGCTCACCTCGGACAGCCAGCACAGATACGCAGTATTTT
few	TRBJ1-1	13	TRBV6-2/TRBV6-3	NA	CASSSILGTEAFF	TGTGCCAGCAGTTCCATCCTGGGGACTGAAGCTTTCTTT
many	TRBJ2-3	12	TRBV6-5	NA	CASTDEKDTQYF	TGTGCCAGCACTGATGAAAAAGATACGCAGTATTTT
few	TRBJ1-6	20	TRBV24-1	TRBD1	CATSGPYATGGSSYNSPLHF	TGTGCCACCAGTGGCCCCTATGCCACAGGGGGGAGCTCCTATAATTCACCCCTCCACTTT
NA	TRBJ2-7	14	TRBV18	NA	CASSPSQHSYEQYF	TGTGCCAGCTCACCGTCCCAGCACTCCTACGAGCAGTACTTC
NA	TRBJ1-1	14	TRBV9	TRBD1	CASSGQGGHTEAFF	TGTGCCAGCAGCGGACAGGGGGGTCACACTGAAGCTTTCTTT
many	TRBJ2-5	16	TRBV6-5	TRBD2	CASRRTSGGIQETQYF	TGTGCCAGCAGACGAACTAGCGGGGGGATCCAAGAGACCCAGTACTTC
few	TRBJ1-2	14	TRBV5-6	NA	CASSPLTVNYGYTF	TGTGCCAGCAGCCCACTTACAGTTAACTATGGCTACACCTTC
NA	TRBJ2-5	15	TRBV20-1	NA	CSASGTSDTQETQYF	TGCAGTGCTTCTGGGACATCCGATACCCAAGAGACCCAGTACTTC
NA	TRBJ2-1	10	TRBV30	NA	CAWGRTVSFF	TGTGCCTGGGGAAGGACAGTGTCGTTCTTC
NA	TRBJ2-3	17	TRBV19	NA	CASSMTYYDSITDTQYF	TGTGCCAGTAGTATGACCTACTACGACAGCATCACAGATACGCAGTATTTT
few	TRBJ1-1	13	TRBV7-3	NA	CASSLSGRTEAFF	TGTGCCAGCAGCTTATCGGGGCGGACTGAAGCTTTCTTT
NA	TRBJ2-3	13	TRBV29-1	NA	CSVGSQETDTQYF	TGCAGCGTCGGGAGCCAGGAGACAGATACGCAGTATTTT
NA	TRBJ1-6	15	TRBV6-1	TRBD1	CASSEWTGIHSPLHF	TGTGCCAGCAGTGAGTGGACAGGGATACATTCACCCCTCCACTTT
few	TRBJ2-5	12	TRBV30	NA	CAWRNMRETQYF	TGTGCCTGGAGGAATATGAGGGAGACCCAGTACTTC
NA	TRBJ2-4	11	TRBV28	NA	CASSFLGLEYF	TGTGCCAGCAGTTTCCTGGGTCTGGAGTACTTC
NA	TRBJ2-1	14	TRBV20-1	TRBD1	CSASSGQGANEQFF	TGCAGTGCTAGCTCGGGACAGGGGGCCAATGAGCAGTTCTTC
NA	TRBJ2-5	13	TRBV5-6	NA	CASSFGGVETQYF	TGTGCCAGCAGCTTTGGTGGGGTGGAGACCCAGTACTTC
NA	TRBJ2-3	12	TRBV4-2	NA	CASSQTLDTQYF	TGTGCCAGCAGCCAAACGTTGGATACGCAGTATTTT
NA	TRBJ2-3	13	TRBV3-1	NA	CASSGVATDTQYF	TGTGCCAGCAGCGGGGTCGCGACAGATACGCAGTATTTT
few	TRBJ2-2	16	TRBV11-2	NA	CASSAIGPPRAGELFF	TGTGCCAGCAGCGCAATCGGGCCCCCGAGGGCCGGGGAGCTGTTTTTT
few	TRBJ2-7	16	TRBV4-1	TRBD2	CASSQDFGGDSYEQYF	TGCGCCAGCAGCCAAGATTTCGGGGGGGACTCCTACGAGCAGTACTTC
NA	TRBJ2-3	14	TRBV20-1	TRBD1	CSARTGGQADTQYF	TGCAGTGCTAGAACAGGGGGGCAGGCAGATACGCAGTATTTT
NA	TRBJ2-5	15	TRBV9	NA	CASSVEGSSDATQYF	TGTGCCAGCAGCGTAGAGGGTTCGAGCGACGCGACCCAGTACTTC
NA	TRBJ2-7	15	TRBV6-2/TRBV6-3	TRBD2	CASSFLAGAFYEQYF	TGTGCCAGCAGTTTTCTAGCGGGGGCCTTCTACGAGCAGTACTTC
few	TRBJ2-7	13	TRBV7-2	NA	CASSRDTPYEQYF	TGTGCCAGCTCGCGGGACACACCCTACGAGCAGTACTTC
few	TRBJ2-1	15	TRBV5-1	NA	CASSLGHLTYNEQFF	TGCGCCAGCAGCTTGGGGCACCTCACCTACAATGAGCAGTTCTTC
NA	TRBJ1-6	14	TRBV20-1	NA	CSASVDGFNSPLHF	TGCAGTGCTAGTGTGGACGGATTTAATTCACCCCTCCACTTT
few	TRBJ2-2	15	TRBV12-5	NA	CASGLVLQGTGELFF	TGTGCTAGTGGTTTGGTACTGCAGGGTACCGGGGAGCTGTTTTTT
few	TRBJ2-2	17	TRBV6-2/TRBV6-3	TRBD2	CASSTRTSGDLTGELFF	TGTGCCAGCAGTACGCGGACTAGCGGGGACCTCACCGGGGAGCTGTTTTTT
NA	TRBJ2-1	15	TRBV6-5	NA	CASSSRRGFYNEQFF	TGTGCCAGCAGTAGCCGTCGGGGATTCTACAATGAGCAGTTCTTC
NA	TRBJ1-1	13	TRBV12-3/TRBV12-4	TRBD1	CASSPQTGGEAFF	TGTGCCAGCAGTCCTCAGACAGGGGGGGAAGCTTTCTTT
few	TRBJ1-5	17	TRBV6-2/TRBV6-3	TRBD1	CASTSPDRAYSNQPQHF	TGTGCCAGCACCAGTCCGGACAGGGCTTATAGCAATCAGCCCCAGCATTTT
few	TRBJ2-5	18	TRBV4-3	TRBD1	CASSQAPGTGGVGETQYF	TGCGCCAGCAGCCAAGCCCCAGGGACAGGGGGCGTCGGGGAGACCCAGTACTTC
NA	TRBJ1-2	13	TRBV29-1	TRBD1	CSVGTVRAIGYTF	TGCAGCGTCGGGACAGTTAGGGCGATAGGCTACACCTTC
many	TRBJ1-1	12	TRBV20-1	NA	CSEEGQNTEAFF	TGCAGTGAGGAAGGGCAGAACACTGAAGCTTTCTTT
NA	TRBJ1-5	15	TRBV5-6	NA	CASSSTGILGQPQHF	TGTGCCAGCAGCTCAACCGGTATTTTGGGTCAGCCCCAGCATTTT
NA	TRBJ1-5	16	TRBV4-1	NA	CASSQDLDSQHQPQHF	TGCGCCAGCAGCCAAGACTTGGACAGCCAACATCAGCCCCAGCATTTT
few	TRBJ2-5	14	TRBV12-3/TRBV12-4	TRBD2	CASRRAGAGETQYF	TGTGCCAGCAGGAGAGCGGGGGCGGGAGAGACCCAGTACTTC
NA	TRBJ2-7	14	TRBV12-3/TRBV12-4	TRBD1	CASSGQGAPREQYF	TGTGCCAGCAGTGGACAGGGGGCGCCCCGCGAGCAGTACTTC